The 28 T cell receptor beta chains below were found in one sample sequenced in a study of glioma-infiltrating T cells. Using RNA template, CDR3s of TCR alpha and beta were amplified with iRepertoire arm-PCR. MiXCR, run by TCRdb on the multiplex PCR reads, gives a single entry per CDR3 protein. The data contain under 130,000 distinct CDR3 sequences, approximately 28% of them singletons. The source material was glioma tissue, nonneoplastic brain tissue, or PBMCs (not recorded which). Source of these receptors: a human donor with low-grade glioma or glioblastoma, undergoing nonglioma brain surgery, or in good health (not recorded which).

This clonotype was picked up many times. The rearrangement joins TRBV20-1 to TRBJ1-2; 10 nucleotides match TRBD1. Unmatched junction bases numbered 5, after V lost 6 bases and J lost 4 bases. The CDR3 consists of 13 residues. Per the germline V gene, CDR1 is DFQATT and CDR2 is SNEGSKA (reference sequence). The CDR3 DNA sequence: TGCAGTGCAAGGACAGGGGGTGTCTATGGCTACACCTTC. Translating gives CSARTGGVYGYTF.

This clonotype was recorded a few times. The CDR3 DNA reads as TGCAGCGTTGAAAGGGACGAGGGGACGCAGTATTTT. Its protein is CSVERDEGTQYF. The chain couples TRBV29-1 to TRBJ2-3; D possibly matches TRBD1 or TRBD2 (5 bases each). Germline lookup yields CDR1 SQVTM and CDR2 ANQGSEA. The CDR3 is 12 residues long. Trimming shortened V by 2 bases and J by 9 bases, and 12 bases separated the two germline ends.

To note about this clonotype: This clone may be a read error of a much larger clone one base away. This chain links TRBV18 with TRBJ1-1; no clear D. Germline V gene data show CDR1 as KGHSH and CDR2 as LQKENI. Trimming pared 6 bases from V and 3 bases from J, leaving 14 bases between. The CDR3 is 14 amino acids. CDR3 in DNA: TGTGCCAGCTCCCAAGGACGAGCGGACACTGAAGCTTTCTTT. It specifies CASSQGRADTEAFF.

This clonotype was observed many times. The V gene is TRBV6-1, the J gene TRBJ1-6; 7 bases agree with TRBD1. The CDR3 runs to 14 residues. Germline loops: CDR1 MNHNS, CDR2 SASEGT. The J segment lost 5 bases and the V segment lost 8 bases, leaving 6 bases of the junction unmatched. The CDR3 region is CASRRDSDNSPLHF. The CDR3 DNA reads TGTGCCAGCCGTCGGGACAGCGATAATTCACCCCTCCACTTT.

Notes on this clonotype: This may be a read error, as it is one base from a much larger clone. The CDR3 region has the DNA TGTGCCAGCAGTTACTCCCCGCGGTCGAATCGCTACGAGCAGTACTTC. Translating it yields CASSYSPRSNRYEQYF. The rearrangement links TRBV6-2 or TRBV6-3 to TRBJ2-7; no definite D call. Germline CDR1 and CDR2: MNHEY and SVGEGT. The CDR3 consists of 16 residues. Trimming stripped 0 bases from V and 3 bases from J, with 15 bases between.

Points on this clonotype: This may be a read error, as it is one base from a much larger clone. This rearrangement joins TRBV28 to TRBJ2-3; D uncertain. This CDR3 spans 12 amino acids. Per the germline V gene, CDR1 is MDHEN and CDR2 is SYDVKM. The CDR3 coding sequence is TGTGCCAGCAAATTATCCACAGATAAGCAGTATTTT. Its protein product is CASKLSTDKQYF. The variable domain in full, with the rest retrieved from reference TRBV28 and TRBJ2-3, is DVKVTQSSRYLVKRTGEKVFLECVQDMDHENMFWYRQDPGLGLRLIYFSYDVKMKEKGDIPEGYSVSREKKERFSLILESASTNQTSMYLCASKLSTDKQYFGPGTRLTVL.

This clonotype was observed many times. The chain couples TRBV12-3 or TRBV12-4 to TRBJ1-5; 7 nucleotides match TRBD1. V shed 2 bases, J shed 4 bases, and the junction held 8 bases outside the gene matches. CDR3 size: 16 residues. This CDR3 is CASSLLGDSVNQPQHF. In nucleotides, the CDR3 is TGTGCCAGCAGTTTATTGGGGGACAGTGTAAATCAGCCCCAGCATTTT.

This clonotype was recorded at least ten times. The genes are TRBV6-2 or TRBV6-3 and TRBJ2-3; 7 bases are a match to TRBD2. The CDR3 totals 16 residues. Trimming removed 5 bases from V and 2 bases from J; junction bases left unmatched: 10. CDR1 and CDR2 from the germline V gene are MNHEY and SVGEGT. CDR3 DNA sequence: TGTGCCAGCAGTAGTCCTAGCGGCCGCCTCACAGATACGCAGTATTTT. Its translation: CASSSPSGRLTDTQYF.

About this clonotype itself: A much larger clone lies one base from this, so it may be a read error. The rearrangement joins TRBV6-9 to TRBJ2-7, with D perhaps given as TRBD1 or TRBD2 (5 bases each). Germline CDR1 and CDR2: MNHGY and SVAAGI. The CDR3 is 13 amino acids. Deletions cut 2 bases from V and 11 bases from J, with 16 bases between. CDR3 sequence reads: CASSYKGPTGKYF. The CDR3 DNA sequence: TGTGCCAGCAGTTATAAGGGGCCGACCGGGAAGTACTTC.

This clonotype was counted ten times or more. The chain joins TRBV2 to TRBJ2-3; D is unclear. Germline V lookup: CDR1 SNHLY, CDR2 FYNNEI. This CDR3 has 14 amino acids. The V and J ends lost 5 bases and 1 base respectively, with 10 bases between them. CDR3 in amino acids: CASSSLRRTDTQYF. The CDR3 nucleotides read TGTGCCAGCAGTTCTCTAAGGCGCACAGATACGCAGTATTTT.

V usage is TRBV5-1 and J usage is TRBJ2-1, with D perhaps TRBD1 or TRBD2 (6 bases each). Per germline, CDR1 SGHRS and CDR2 YFSETQ. The germline V and J ends were trimmed by 6 bases and 1 base, with 14 bases remaining between them. This CDR3 region has 15 residues. The CDR3 region has the DNA TGCGCCAGCAAGGGGGGCGTGGAGTCCTACAATGAGCAGTTCTTC. It is translated as CASKGGVESYNEQFF.

CDR3 sequence reads: CSVLRLSEAFF. DNA for the CDR3: TGCAGCGTCCTCCGACTTTCCGAAGCTTTCTTT. The V call is TRBV29-1, the J call TRBJ1-1; no clear D gene. The germline V gene encodes CDR1 SQVTM and CDR2 ANQGSEA. The CDR3 consists of 11 residues. The ends were cut back, 6 bases at V and 8 bases at J, with 13 bases in the middle.

This clonotype has a handful of counts. The genes are TRBV19 and TRBJ2-2; TRBD1 agrees at 7 bases. Germline V gene lookup returns CDR1 LNHDA and CDR2 SQIVND (reference sequence). The CDR3 extends over 16 amino acids. V gave up 6 bases and J gave up 3 bases; unmatched junction bases: 10. The CDR3 DNA sequence: TGTGCCAGTAGAAGGAACAGGGGAATTGACACCGGGGAGCTGTTTTTT. Translated, it gives CASRRNRGIDTGELFF.

On this clonotype itself: No conserved phenylalanine or tryptophan is present at the end of the CDR3, so a read error is the likely explanation. The CDR3 region is CASSQRIAGGWNTGELFC. For the CDR3, the DNA is TGTGCCAGCAGTCAACGAATAGCGGGGGGCTGGAACACCGGGGAGCTGTTTTGT. The chain employs TRBV6-2 or TRBV6-3 and TRBJ2-2; 10 nucleotides agree with TRBD2. Germline V gene lookup returns CDR1 MNHEY and CDR2 SVGEGT. The CDR3 has 18 amino acids. After removal of 5 bases from V and 1 base from J, the junction contained 10 bases not matched to a gene.

This chain joins TRBV11-2 and TRBJ2-1; D call uncertain. Germline-derived CDR1 and CDR2 are SGHAT and FQNNGV. Deletions cut 10 bases from V and 1 base from J, with 8 bases between. This CDR3 has 12 amino acids. The CDR3 is CATSRSYNEQFF. The CDR3 coding sequence is TGTGCCACCAGTCGATCCTACAATGAGCAGTTCTTC.

This clonotype has a count of ten or more. The rearrangement joins TRBV6-1 to TRBJ1-1; TRBD1 matches at 8 bases. After removal of 9 bases from V and 1 base from J, the junction contained 10 bases not matched to a gene. This CDR3 is built from 15 residues. Germline V gene data show CDR1 as MNHNS and CDR2 as SASEGT. The CDR3 nucleotides are TGTGCCAGTCATCAAGCCGGGACAGGGAACACTGAAGCTTTCTTT. This translates into CASHQAGTGNTEAFF.

The gene calls are TRBV12-3 or TRBV12-4 and TRBJ2-2; 7 nucleotides align to TRBD2. V gave up 9 bases and J gave up 1 base; unmatched junction bases: 5. This CDR3 has 14 amino acids. This chain's CDR3 is CASLAGLNTGELFF. Written as DNA, the CDR3 is TGTGCCAGTTTAGCGGGCCTGAACACCGGGGAGCTGTTTTTT.

The chain links TRBV30 to TRBJ1-6; no clear D gene. V lost 5 bases to trimming and J lost 4 bases, with 15 bases between them. CDR1 GTSNPN and CDR2 SVGIG come from the germline V gene (reference sequence). This CDR3 has 15 residues. The CDR3 loop reads CAWVTLTIYNSPLHF. The CDR3 DNA reads TGTGCCTGGGTCACTCTTACCATATATAATTCACCCCTCCACTTT.

This clonotype showed up many times. The CDR3: CASSYREASRVYF. In nucleotides, the CDR3 is TGTGCCAGCAGTTACCGGGAGGCGTCCAGGGTGTACTTC. The chain is built from TRBV6-6 and TRBJ2-7, with 7 bases matching TRBD2. With 2 bases clipped from V and 12 bases from J, the junction kept 10 bases outside the gene matches. The CDR3 length is 13 residues. CDR1 and CDR2 (germline): MNHNY, SVGAGI (reference sequence).

This clonotype was seen at least ten times. The chain has TRBV14 and TRBJ2-3; 10 nucleotides align to TRBD2. Germline assignment: CDR1 SGHDN and CDR2 FVKESK. The V segment lost 2 bases and the J segment 2 bases; nucleotides outside the gene matches: 7. The CDR3 sequence is 17 residues long. The CDR3 here is CASSQTRLAGLTDTQYF. For the CDR3, the DNA is TGTGCCAGCAGCCAAACTAGACTAGCGGGTCTCACAGATACGCAGTATTTT.

This clonotype was seen repeatedly, ten times or more. The V call is TRBV7-6, the J call TRBJ1-5, with a possible D match to TRBD1 (5 bases). The CDR3 loop spans 15 amino acids. V shed 5 bases and J shed 0 bases, with 11 bases lying between them. The germline CDR1 and CDR2 sequences are SGHVS and FNYEAQ. The DNA of the CDR3 is TGTGCCAGCAGCGCATCCGGGACTAGCAATCAGCCCCAGCATTTT. This sequence encodes CASSASGTSNQPQHF.

For this clonotype: This sequence may be a read error, since a much larger clone differs from it by one base. CDR3 in amino acids: CARIQGGPDTQYF. CDR3 nucleotides: TGTGCCAGAATTCAAGGGGGGCCAGATACGCAGTATTTT. The chain is built from TRBV6-1 and TRBJ2-3, with D perhaps being TRBD1 or TRBD2 (6 bases each). Trimming removed 9 bases at V and 4 bases at J, with 14 bases between. Germline V lookup: CDR1 MNHNS, CDR2 SASEGT. The CDR3 sequence is 13 residues long.

The V gene is TRBV7-2, the J gene TRBJ2-6, with TRBD2 as a possible D gene (7 bases). The V end was cut by 3 bases, the J end by 4 bases, with 13 bases between. CDR3 size: 16 residues. Per germline, CDR1 SGHTA and CDR2 FQGNSA. CDR3 loop: CASSFVGGAGANVLTF. The CDR3 DNA reads TGTGCCAGCAGCTTTGTAGGGGGGGCCGGGGCCAACGTCCTGACTTTC.

Concerning this clonotype: This may arise from a read error, as a much more abundant clone is one base away. The J gene is TRBJ2-1, the V gene TRBV20-1, with D perhaps matching TRBD1 (6 bases). Deletions cut 3 bases from V and 7 bases from J, with 16 bases between. This CDR3 spans 14 amino acids. Germline V lookup: CDR1 DFQATT, CDR2 SNEGSKA (reference sequence). The CDR3 sequence is CSARYNMGQNEQFF. The DNA for the CDR3 is TGCAGTGCTAGGTATAATATGGGACAAAATGAGCAGTTCTTC.

The CDR3, as DNA: TGCAGCGTAGGGACAATCTCCAACTATGGCTACACCTTC. It codes for CSVGTISNYGYTF. The chain uses TRBV29-1 and TRBJ1-2, with a weak D call TRBD1 (6 bases). This CDR3 has 13 residues. Germline loops: CDR1 SQVTM, CDR2 ANQGSEA. Trimming stripped 6 bases from V and 2 bases from J, with 13 bases between.

This clonotype was seen ten or more times. This chain connects TRBV4-3 to TRBJ2-3; D remains ambiguous. There are 14 residues in the CDR3. CDR1 LGHNA and CDR2 YSLEER come from the germline V gene. Trimming took off 0 bases at V and 6 bases at J, with 10 bases between the two ends. CDR3 sequence reads: CASSQDDWADTQYF. CDR3 bases: TGCGCCAGCAGCCAAGACGACTGGGCGGATACGCAGTATTTT.

This clonotype has a count of ten or more. The CDR3 DNA sequence: TGTGCCACCAGCAGAGGGACTAGCGGGGCCTACGAGCAGTACTTC. It encodes CATSRGTSGAYEQYF. This sequence joins TRBV15 and TRBJ2-7; 12 positions agree with TRBD2. The CDR3 loop spans 15 amino acids. Unmatched junction bases numbered 0, after V lost 1 base and J lost 2 bases. Germline lookup yields CDR1 LNHNV and CDR2 YYDKDF (reference sequence).

For this clonotype: The limits of the CDR3 on the DNA are not certain, so only TCRdb's listed CDR3 is given. This chain connects TRBV7-8 to TRBJ1-1; TRBD1, the D gene given by the table, was not confirmed from the DNA. Germline V lookup: CDR1 SGHVS, CDR2 FQNEAQ. The CDR3 spans 20 amino acids, including both terminal residues. The CDR3 loop is CASSFYICSAAEGAGDEAFF.